The 3 T cell receptor beta chains presented below share a single source sample, sequenced in a study of vaccination and CD4 T cells after COVID-19. Antigens for these TCRs are unknown. Cultured CD4+ T cell DNA was sequenced using the Oncomine TCR Beta short-read assay. TCRdb re-called the PCR reads with MiXCR, one entry per CDR3 protein. The sample shows some 20,000 distinct CDR3 sequences, 44% of them seen only once. Treatment meaning: roughly 10-day PBMC culture with coronavirus spike peptide pools or control peptides (ViraFEST assay). Here the sequenced sample was CD4+ T cells from blood, cultured in vitro, taken before SARS-CoV-2 vaccination. These receptors were taken from a human donor who received a COVID-19 vaccine.

This clonotype was recorded a few times. The genes are TRBV28 and TRBJ1-5, with D possibly matching TRBD1 (6 bases). This CDR3 spans 17 amino acids. Germline V gene data show CDR1 as MDHEN and CDR2 as SYDVKM. V shed 6 bases and J shed 4 bases, with 22 bases lying between them. The CDR3 here is CASSLSVLTGLNQPQHF. The CDR3 DNA reads as TGTGCCAGCAGCCTGTCCGTACTTACAGGGCTTAATCAGCCCCAGCATTTT.

By share, this clonotype counts as medium-sized. The rearrangement joins TRBV20-1 to TRBJ2-5; the match to TRBD1 covers 9 bases. This CDR3 has 16 residues. The germline gives CDR1 DFQATT, CDR2 SNEGSKA (reference sequence). J was trimmed by 3 bases and V by 3 bases; bases with no gene match: 11. CDR3 coding DNA: TGCAGTGCTAGTTCATACTCACAGGGGGCGGAAGAGACCCAGTACTTC. Protein sequence: CSASSYSQGAEETQYF.

V is TRBV12-3 or TRBV12-4 and J is TRBJ2-2; D call uncertain. Deletions cut 3 bases from V and 7 bases from J, with 9 bases between. This CDR3 has 13 residues. This chain's CDR3 is CASSFRSLGELFF. The CDR3 nucleotides are TGTGCCAGCAGTTTTAGGAGTCTCGGGGAGCTGTTTTTT.